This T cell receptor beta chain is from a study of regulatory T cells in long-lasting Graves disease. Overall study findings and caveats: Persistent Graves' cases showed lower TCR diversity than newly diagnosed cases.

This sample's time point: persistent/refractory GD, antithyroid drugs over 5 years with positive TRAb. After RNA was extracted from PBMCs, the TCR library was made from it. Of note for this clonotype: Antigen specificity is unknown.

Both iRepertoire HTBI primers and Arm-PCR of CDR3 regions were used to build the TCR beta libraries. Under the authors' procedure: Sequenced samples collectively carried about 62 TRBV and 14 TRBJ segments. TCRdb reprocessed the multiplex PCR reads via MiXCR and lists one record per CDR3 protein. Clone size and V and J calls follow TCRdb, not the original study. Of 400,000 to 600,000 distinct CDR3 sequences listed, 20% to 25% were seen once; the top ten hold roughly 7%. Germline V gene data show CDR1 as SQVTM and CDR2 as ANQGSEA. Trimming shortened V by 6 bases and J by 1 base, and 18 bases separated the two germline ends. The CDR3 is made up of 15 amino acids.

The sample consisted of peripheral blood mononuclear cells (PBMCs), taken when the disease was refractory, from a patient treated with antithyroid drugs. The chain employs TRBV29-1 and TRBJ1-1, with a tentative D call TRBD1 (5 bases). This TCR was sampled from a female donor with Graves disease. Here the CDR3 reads CSVRDFERGNTEAFF. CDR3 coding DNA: TGCAGCGTCCGGGACTTCGAACGGGGGAACACTGAAGCTTTCTTT.